The 21 T cell receptor beta chains below all came from one sample that was sequenced in a study of neurological immune-mediated disorders. TCRdb used MiXCR to reprocess the 5' RACE reads, holding one entry per CDR3 protein. The data contain about 62,000 distinct CDR3 sequences, roughly 4% of them singletons. Source material: PBMCs. The receptors originated from a woman aged 45-60 years with multiple sclerosis.

This clonotype has ten or more counts. This chain links TRBV6-2 or TRBV6-3 with TRBJ2-1; D remains ambiguous. The CDR3 extends over 13 amino acids. Per the germline V gene, CDR1 is MNHEY and CDR2 is SVGEGT. V gave up 2 bases and J gave up 9 bases, with 11 bases separating them. CDR3 sequence reads: CASSYLGVGEQFF. The CDR3 DNA reads TGTGCCAGCAGTTACCTGGGCGTGGGTGAGCAGTTCTTC.

This clonotype was detected only a few times. The chain is built from TRBV4-2 and TRBJ1-3, with D possibly being TRBD1 (5 bases). The CDR3 runs to 13 residues. Germline CDR1 reads LGHNA; CDR2 reads YNFKEQ. The V gene lost 4 bases and the J gene lost 7 bases, with 11 bases spanning the gap. The CDR3 sequence is CASSPDKGNTIYF. The CDR3 DNA reads as TGTGCCAGCAGCCCTGACAAGGGGAACACCATATATTTT.

This clonotype appeared many times. This chain links TRBV5-1 with TRBJ1-6; 8 bases match TRBD1. Germline CDR1 SGHRS, CDR2 YFSETQ. Unmatched junction bases numbered 15, after V lost 1 base and J lost 9 bases. The CDR3 extends over 18 amino acids. In DNA form, the CDR3 reads TGCGCCAGCAGCTTGTTGGGTTCTAAGACAGGGGTGCGTTCACCCCTCCACTTT. This gives the protein CASSLLGSKTGVRSPLHF.

This clonotype was recorded at least ten times. The V and J genes are TRBV11-2 and TRBJ2-3, with 7 nucleotides matching TRBD2. Trimming removed 0 bases from V and 7 bases from J; junction bases left unmatched: 7. In germline, CDR1 is SGHAT, CDR2 FQNNGV. There are 15 residues in the CDR3. CDR3: CASSLDLVSGYTQYF. The CDR3, as DNA: TGTGCCAGCAGCTTAGATTTGGTTAGCGGGTATACGCAGTATTTT. Full variable domain (outside the CDR3, taken from reference TRBV11-2 and TRBJ2-3): EAGVAQSPRYKIIEKRQSVAFWCNPISGHATLYWYQQILGQGPKLLIQFQNNGVVDDSQLPKDRFSAERLKGVDSTLKIQPAKLEDSAVYLCASSLDLVSGYTQYFGPGTRLTVL.

This clonotype has at least ten counts. J is TRBJ2-7 and V is TRBV4-3; TRBD1 matches at 7 bases. Germline CDR1 and CDR2: LGHNA and YSLEER. Trimming removed 4 bases from V and 5 bases from J; junction bases left unmatched: 2. The CDR3 consists of 12 residues. The CDR3 region is CASSRQGHEQYF. The CDR3 DNA is TGCGCCAGCAGCCGACAGGGCCACGAGCAGTACTTC.

This clonotype was detected ten times or more. The chain's CDR3 is CSARDRGRGYYEQYF. The CDR3 DNA follows: TGCAGTGCTAGAGATCGGGGGCGGGGATACTACGAGCAGTACTTC. The genes are TRBV20-1 and TRBJ2-7; D may match TRBD1 or TRBD2 (6 bases each). CDR1 and CDR2 from the germline V gene are DFQATT and SNEGSKA (reference sequence). V lost 0 bases to trimming and J lost 3 bases, with 15 bases between them. This CDR3 contains 15 residues.

This clonotype was seen many times. This CDR3 reads CASSETEGPSYEQYF. The CDR3 DNA follows: TGTGCCAGCAGTGAGACGGAGGGTCCCTCTTACGAGCAGTACTTC. The chain links TRBV25-1 to TRBJ2-7; a possible D gene is TRBD2 (6 bases). Trimming removed 3 bases at V and 4 bases at J, with 16 bases between. The CDR3 length is 15 residues. The germline CDR1 and CDR2 sequences are MGHDK and SYGVNS.

Ten or more counts support this clonotype. The rearrangement uses TRBV20-1 and TRBJ1-3; maybe TRBD1 (5 bases). Germline loops: CDR1 DFQATT, CDR2 SNEGSKA (reference sequence). This CDR3 is built from 15 residues. V lost 0 bases and J lost 2, with 11 bases in between. The CDR3 protein is CSARDRGAAGNTIYF. The DNA for the CDR3 is TGCAGTGCTAGAGATCGTGGGGCTGCTGGAAACACCATATATTTT.

This clonotype showed up many times. The chain is built from TRBV12-3 or TRBV12-4 and TRBJ2-5; 8 bases map to TRBD1. This CDR3 spans 17 amino acids. The V segment lost 3 bases and the J segment 1 base; nucleotides outside the gene matches: 10. CDR3: CASSFSFQGAFQETQYF. CDR3 DNA sequence: TGTGCCAGCAGTTTCTCCTTCCAGGGGGCTTTCCAAGAGACCCAGTACTTC.

This clonotype has ten or more counts. V gene TRBV20-1 combines with J gene TRBJ1-2, with D possibly matching TRBD1 (5 bases). V was shortened by 8 bases and J by 8 bases, with 24 bases between the two germline ends. CDR1 and CDR2 from the germline V gene are DFQATT and SNEGSKA (reference sequence). The CDR3 extends over 14 amino acids. CDR3 in DNA: TGCAGTCCTGAAGGGATGGGGCAGACCGGAGGCTACACCTTC. Protein product: CSPEGMGQTGGYTF.

This clonotype was counted at least ten times. The chain links TRBV20-1 to TRBJ2-7; 8 bases align to TRBD2. This CDR3 comprises 14 residues. The ends lost 6 bases at V and 4 bases at J; junction bases unmatched: 11. CDR1 and CDR2 (germline): DFQATT, SNEGSKA (reference sequence). As DNA, the CDR3 is TGCAGTGCCCCGGATGGGCGGGAGGTGTACGAGCAGTACTTC. Its protein is CSAPDGREVYEQYF.

This clonotype was detected only a few times. J is TRBJ1-1 and V is TRBV7-2; D is unclear. Germline CDR1 reads SGHTA; CDR2 reads FQGNSA. The CDR3 is 15 amino acids. Trimming took 1 base from V and 2 from J, leaving 11 bases between them. CDR3 in amino acids: CASSLVEWGNTEAFF. The CDR3 bases are TGTGCCAGCAGCTTAGTAGAGTGGGGAAACACTGAAGCTTTCTTT.

This clonotype showed up many times. The chain is built from TRBV20-1 and TRBJ2-3, with D tentatively TRBD1 or TRBD2 (6 bases each). CDR1 is DFQATT and CDR2 is SNEGSKA in the germline V gene (reference sequence). The V gene lost 1 base and the J gene lost 6 bases, with 17 bases spanning the gap. The CDR3 has 15 residues. CDR3 in DNA: TGCAGTGCTAGAGGACAGGAAGGGGGGACGGATACGCAGTATTTT. Translated: CSARGQEGGTDTQYF.

This clonotype was recorded at least ten times. The chain couples TRBV11-2 to TRBJ2-1; a weak D match, TRBD2 (5 bases). V lost 1 base, J lost 0 bases, and 10 bases lay in between. The CDR3 is 16 residues long. Germline V gives CDR1 SGHAT, CDR2 FQNNGV. In DNA, the CDR3 is TGTGCCAGCAGCTTAGCTTGGAGGAGCTCCTACAATGAGCAGTTCTTC. It codes for CASSLAWRSSYNEQFF.

This clonotype was found many times. The CDR3 DNA is TGTGCCATCAGTGAGTCTTATAGCGGGCCACTCCAAGAGACCCAGTACTTC. Its protein product is CAISESYSGPLQETQYF. The chain has TRBV10-3 and TRBJ2-5; 7 bases map to TRBD2. This CDR3 has 17 amino acids. Germline V gene sequence: CDR1 ENHRY, CDR2 SYGVKD. Losses at the gene ends were 0 bases for V and 1 base for J; bases not matched to a gene: 8.

This clonotype was observed many times. The chain combines TRBV2 with TRBJ1-5; D ambiguous. The germline gives CDR1 SNHLY, CDR2 FYNNEI. The CDR3 is made up of 12 amino acids. Trimming left V 3 bases short and J 8 bases short, with 8 bases between. CDR3 in amino acids: CASSDANKPQHF. In nucleotides, the CDR3 is TGTGCCAGCAGTGATGCGAATAAGCCCCAGCATTTT.

This clonotype was recorded many times. It is unclear where the CDR3 begins or ends on the DNA, so no DNA is shown, and the CDR3 is as TCRdb lists it. V is TRBV6-4 and J is TRBJ1-5; the tabulated D call, TRBD1, remains unverified against the DNA. The CDR3 numbers 17 amino acids, ends counted. Per the germline V gene, CDR1 is MRHNA and CDR2 is SNTAGT. Here the CDR3 reads CASSEVGTGIGNQPQNF.

This clonotype was counted at least ten times. The V and J genes are TRBV29-1 and TRBJ2-3; 11 nucleotides align to TRBD2. CDR1 is SQVTM and CDR2 is ANQGSEA in the germline V gene. Unmatched junction bases numbered 9, after V lost 4 bases and J lost 6 bases. The CDR3 totals 15 residues. The CDR3 is CSVGTLAGGRDTQYF. The CDR3 DNA follows: TGCAGCGTTGGGACCCTAGCGGGGGGCAGGGATACGCAGTATTTT.

There are many counts of this clonotype. The chain joins TRBV5-1 to TRBJ2-1; TRBD2 matches 10 bases. Trimming cost V 0 bases and J 13 bases; bases outside gene matches: 7. This CDR3 is 14 amino acids long. Per germline, CDR1 SGHRS and CDR2 YFSETQ. This chain's CDR3 is CASSLGASGRGQFF. The CDR3 DNA is TGCGCCAGCAGCTTGGGAGCGAGCGGGAGGGGTCAGTTCTTC.

This clonotype was detected ten times or more. The chain carries TRBV4-1 and TRBJ2-3, with D perhaps being TRBD1 or TRBD2 (5 bases each). The CDR3 is made up of 18 amino acids. V dropped 2 bases and J dropped 0 bases, with 18 bases sitting between them. The germline gives CDR1 MGHRA, CDR2 YSYEKL. The CDR3 bases are TGCGCCAGCAGCCAAAGTGATGGGGGATACAGAAGCACAGATACGCAGTATTTT. This sequence encodes CASSQSDGGYRSTDTQYF.

In its sample, this clonotype was seen many times. The rearrangement uses TRBV29-1 and TRBJ1-1, with TRBD1 identical over 8 bases. With V trimmed by 5 bases and J by 4 bases, 3 bases remained unmatched. Germline loops: CDR1 SQVTM, CDR2 ANQGSEA. The CDR3 runs to 12 residues. The DNA for the CDR3 is TGCAGCGTTACAACAGGGGGCACTGAAGCTTTCTTT. Its translation is CSVTTGGTEAFF.